This TCR beta chain was found in a study of cytomegalovirus exposure and HLA in healthy donors. TCRdb keeps only in-frame clones here, not all; method: immunoSEQ multiplex PCR. This table has about 140,000 clones, 84% appearing once. The CDR3 has 15 residues. Unmatched junction bases numbered 8, after V lost 3 bases and J lost 3 bases. Looked up from germline, CDR1 is MDHEN and CDR2 is SYDVKM. Sequenced sample: PBMCs. The source is a woman aged 25 to 39 in good health and CMV-seronegative. The chain is built from TRBV28 and TRBJ2-7; 7 nucleotides line up with TRBD1. The DNA of the CDR3 is TGTGCCAGCAGTTTTATGAACAGGGGCGTCTACGAGCAGTACTTC. Translation: CASSFMNRGVYEQYF.